The clone carrying this T cell receptor (beta chain) is a singleton in its sample. This sample was included in a study of blood T cell repertoires in COVID-19. Study-wide context: Specimens from acute and convalescent COVID-19 originated in the United States, Italy and Spain. T cells, B-cell-depleted T cells, or PBMCs supplied cDNA or gDNA.

The CDR3 runs to 16 residues. Germline trimming cut 7 bases from V and 1 base from J; bases unmatched to any gene: 10. CDR1 SGHAT and CDR2 FQNNGV come from the germline V gene. Original data processing: It was from reference gene primer amplification that nucleated cell counts were estimated. Only in-frame clones appear in the TCRdb table, and some are missing; sequencing was by immunoSEQ multiplex PCR. V, J and clone size were drawn from that table, and D and trimming were deduced from the DNA. This sample has over 70,000 clones, with almost 90% found just once. The sequenced sample was peripheral blood. V gene TRBV11-2 combines with J gene TRBJ2-5; 9 bases are shared with TRBD2. The clonotype was recovered from a woman older than 75 with active or convalescent COVID-19. CDR3 DNA sequence: TGTGCCAGCACCCCTCTAGCGGGATTAAGCCAAGAGACCCAGTACTTC. It yields the protein CASTPLAGLSQETQYF.